The rows below give T cell receptor beta chains drawn from one sample of a study of memory CD4+ T cells and cytomegalovirus serostatus. Repertoires were generated with immunoSEQ multiplex PCR, while TCRdb's copy carries only in-frame clones and drops some. The sample records tens of thousands of clones, approximately 80% being singletons. Material: memory CD4+ T cells from blood. These receptors originate from an adult in good health and CMV-seronegative. Each CDR3 is given with its conserved first and last residue. The D gene is left open where the match is weak. Only some rows state a clone size, as once, few, many or a class for expanded clones.

clone size: -
J gene: TRBJ1-4
V gene: TRBV6-6
D gene: -
CDR3 DNA: TGTGCCAGCAGTTACTTCGCAGGCGATGAAAAACTGTTTTTT
CDR3 protein: CASSYFAGDEKLFF

clone size: -
J gene: TRBJ1-2
V gene: TRBV5-1
D gene: -
CDR3 DNA: TGCGCCAGCAGCGCCAACCAGGGAAACTATGGCTACACCTTC
CDR3 protein: CASSANQGNYGYTF

clone size: once
J gene: TRBJ2-1
V gene: TRBV7-2
D gene: -
CDR3 DNA: TGTGCCAGCAGCCATAGGGCGGCTAGTTTCACCTACAATGAGCAGTTCTTC
CDR3 protein: CASSHRAASFTYNEQFF

clone size: -
J gene: TRBJ1-2
V gene: TRBV7-2
D gene: -
CDR3 DNA: TGTGCCACCCCGGGCTTCGTCTATGGCTACACCTTC
CDR3 protein: CATPGFVYGYTF

clone size: -
J gene: TRBJ1-1
V gene: TRBV6-6
D gene: -
CDR3 DNA: TGTGCCAGCGCGGGACATAATCCGGGCACTGAAGCTTTCTTT
CDR3 protein: CASAGHNPGTEAFF

clone size: few
J gene: TRBJ1-4
V gene: TRBV5-6
D gene: -
CDR3 DNA: TGTGCCAGCAGCACCTGGGACATCTTTGCAACTAATGAAAAACTGTTTTTT
CDR3 protein: CASSTWDIFATNEKLFF

clone size: -
J gene: TRBJ2-1
V gene: TRBV19
D gene: -
CDR3 DNA: TGTGCCAGTAGCGGCAGCTCCTACAATGAGCAGTTCTTC
CDR3 protein: CASSGSSYNEQFF

clone size: -
J gene: TRBJ2-7
V gene: TRBV7-2
D gene: TRBD2
CDR3 DNA: TGTGCCAGCAGCTTAGCCCATACTAGCGTCTCCTACGAGCAGTACTTC
CDR3 protein: CASSLAHTSVSYEQYF

clone size: -
J gene: TRBJ1-1
V gene: TRBV14
D gene: -
CDR3 DNA: TGTGCCAGCAGCCGAACCTGGGGGACGGAAGCTTTCTTT
CDR3 protein: CASSRTWGTEAFF

clone size: -
J gene: TRBJ2-7
V gene: TRBV2
D gene: -
CDR3 DNA: TGTGCCAGCAAGTACGGACGAGGAGCCTACGAGCAGTACTTC
CDR3 protein: CASKYGRGAYEQYF

clone size: -
J gene: TRBJ1-4
V gene: TRBV14
D gene: -
CDR3 DNA: TGTGCCAGCAGCCAATTGGGGGGAAAACTGTTTTTT
CDR3 protein: CASSQLGGKLFF

clone size: once
J gene: TRBJ1-1
V gene: TRBV7-6
D gene: -
CDR3 DNA: TGTGCCAGCAGCTTAGGTGGGGTTAACACTGAAGCTTTCTTT
CDR3 protein: CASSLGGVNTEAFF

clone size: -
J gene: TRBJ1-2
V gene: TRBV30
D gene: -
CDR3 DNA: TGTGCCTGGAGCCTCGCCAGGAGCTATGGCTACACCTTC
CDR3 protein: CAWSLARSYGYTF

clone size: -
J gene: TRBJ1-1
V gene: TRBV7-2
D gene: -
CDR3 DNA: TGTGCCAGCAGCTTAGGCACTGAAGCTTTCTTT
CDR3 protein: CASSLGTEAFF

clone size: -
J gene: TRBJ2-7
V gene: TRBV6-1
D gene: -
CDR3 DNA: TGTGCCAGCAGTGAGAGTTGGGGACCCTACGAGCAGTACTTC
CDR3 protein: CASSESWGPYEQYF

clone size: -
J gene: TRBJ2-1
V gene: TRBV7-9
D gene: -
CDR3 DNA: TGTGCCAGCAGCCCCGTACGTTCGCAGTTCTTC
CDR3 protein: CASSPVRSQFF

clone size: -
J gene: TRBJ1-4
V gene: TRBV19
D gene: -
CDR3 DNA: TGTGCCAGTAGTATTCTGGGGGTACCTAATGAAAAACTGTTTTTT
CDR3 protein: CASSILGVPNEKLFF

clone size: -
J gene: TRBJ1-1
V gene: TRBV11-2
D gene: -
CDR3 DNA: TGTGCCAGCAGCTTAGGTGGGGCCTCGACTGAAGCTTTCTTT
CDR3 protein: CASSLGGASTEAFF

clone size: few
J gene: TRBJ1-3
V gene: TRBV10-2
D gene: TRBD1
CDR3 DNA: TGCGCCAGTACCAGGGGGCTCGACGGAAACACCATATATTTT
CDR3 protein: CASTRGLDGNTIYF

clone size: -
J gene: TRBJ2-5
V gene: TRBV7-2
D gene: TRBD2
CDR3 DNA: TGTGCCAGCAGCGTATCCGGGACTAGAGAGACCCAGTACTTC
CDR3 protein: CASSVSGTRETQYF

clone size: -
J gene: TRBJ1-1
V gene: TRBV15
D gene: -
CDR3 DNA: TGTGCCACCAGCAAGGCCCACAGGGACACTGAAGCTTTCTTT
CDR3 protein: CATSKAHRDTEAFF

clone size: -
J gene: TRBJ2-3
V gene: TRBV7-9
D gene: -
CDR3 DNA: TGTGCCAGCAGCCCACGGGACTTCCGTGCTAGCACAGATACGCAGTATTTT
CDR3 protein: CASSPRDFRASTDTQYF

clone size: -
J gene: TRBJ1-2
V gene: TRBV18
D gene: -
CDR3 DNA: TGTGCCAGCTCACCGACGACAAGCCGGGACTATGGCTACACCTTC
CDR3 protein: CASSPTTSRDYGYTF

clone size: -
J gene: TRBJ2-5
V gene: TRBV7-8
D gene: TRBD1
CDR3 DNA: TGTGCCAGCAGCTCAGGACAGGGCGAGGAAGAGACCCAGTACTTC
CDR3 protein: CASSSGQGEEETQYF

clone size: -
J gene: TRBJ2-7
V gene: TRBV5-6
D gene: TRBD2
CDR3 DNA: TGTGCCAGCAGCAACCCTAGCGGGAGTAGAGAGCAGTACTTC
CDR3 protein: CASSNPSGSREQYF

clone size: -
J gene: TRBJ2-2
V gene: TRBV19
D gene: TRBD1
CDR3 DNA: TGTGCCAGTAGACAACAGGGGGCCGCCGGGGAGCTGTTTTTT
CDR3 protein: CASRQQGAAGELFF

clone size: -
J gene: TRBJ1-1
V gene: TRBV6-5
D gene: -
CDR3 DNA: TGTGCCAGCAGTCAGCCACCGGACCGGGGGCCTGAAGCTTTCTTT
CDR3 protein: CASSQPPDRGPEAFF

clone size: -
J gene: TRBJ1-1
V gene: TRBV30
D gene: -
CDR3 DNA: TGTGCCTGGAGGGGTCCCGGGACGGAGAACACTGAAGCTTTCTTT
CDR3 protein: CAWRGPGTENTEAFF

clone size: -
J gene: TRBJ2-7
V gene: TRBV5-1
D gene: -
CDR3 DNA: TGCGCCAGCAGCTTGGACTTCCAGCAGTACTTC
CDR3 protein: CASSLDFQQYF

clone size: once
J gene: TRBJ2-1
V gene: TRBV6-5
D gene: -
CDR3 DNA: TGTGCCAGCAGTTCTTCCTCCGAACGGCAGTTCTTC
CDR3 protein: CASSSSSERQFF

clone size: -
J gene: TRBJ1-6
V gene: TRBV6-5
D gene: -
CDR3 DNA: TGTGCCAGCAGTTACGGGGGGACGAGTTATAATTCACCCCTCCACTTT
CDR3 protein: CASSYGGTSYNSPLHF

clone size: -
J gene: TRBJ2-6
V gene: TRBV30
D gene: -
CDR3 DNA: TGTGCCTGGAGGGGGGGTCCCTCTGGGGCCAACGTCCTGACTTTC
CDR3 protein: CAWRGGPSGANVLTF

clone size: -
J gene: TRBJ1-1
V gene: TRBV7-2
D gene: -
CDR3 DNA: TGTGCCAGCTCAAGAGGAGGGCTTGGGACTGAAGCTTTCTTT
CDR3 protein: CASSRGGLGTEAFF

clone size: -
J gene: TRBJ1-2
V gene: TRBV11-1
D gene: TRBD1
CDR3 DNA: TGTGCCAGCAGCCGGGACAGGGACGGCTACACCTTC
CDR3 protein: CASSRDRDGYTF

clone size: once
J gene: TRBJ1-3
V gene: TRBV7-2
D gene: TRBD1
CDR3 DNA: TGTGCCAGCAGCTTAAGGGGACAGGCTGGAAACACCATATATTTT
CDR3 protein: CASSLRGQAGNTIYF

clone size: -
J gene: TRBJ2-7
V gene: TRBV2
D gene: TRBD2
CDR3 DNA: TGTGCCAGCGGGGGGACTAGCGGGATGTACGAGCAGTACTTC
CDR3 protein: CASGGTSGMYEQYF

clone size: -
J gene: TRBJ1-2
V gene: TRBV2
D gene: -
CDR3 DNA: TGTGCCAGCAGTGAAGAGGAACAGGTTGGCTACACCTTC
CDR3 protein: CASSEEEQVGYTF